This T cell receptor beta chain was sequenced for a study of PD-1 blockade in classical Hodgkin lymphoma. Looking at the study overall: The study gave patients nivolumab 3 mg/kg intravenously every 2 weeks. Findings of the study overall: Newly diagnosed and completely responding patients shared comparable baseline diversity.

TCRdb's copy holds only in-frame clones and misses some; the assay was immunoSEQ multiplex PCR. The sample records almost 85,000 clones, around 86% being singletons. Relapse was seen in all patients after autologous stem cell transplantation, and brentuximab vedotin exposure was variable. A word on this clone: No antigen is known for it.

Between the trimmed V and J ends, which lost 3 bases and 5 bases, there was a span of 14 bases. The CDR3 totals 14 residues. CDR1 SGHRS and CDR2 YFSETQ come from the germline V gene. The sample in question was peripheral blood mononuclear cells (PBMCs), obtained at baseline. The origin of this receptor is a human donor with classical Hodgkin lymphoma. The chain is built from TRBV5-1 and TRBJ1-1; weak D call: TRBD1 (6 bases). CDR3 DNA sequence: TGCGCCAGCAGCTCCTCAACAGGGAAAACTGAAGCTTTCTTT. Residues: CASSSSTGKTEAFF.